The clone carrying this TCR beta chain was counted between two and nine times. No antigen is known for it. This entry comes from a study of CD8+ T cells in alopecia areata. Study overall: Patients in the treated group were given tofacitinib by mouth, 5 to 10 mg twice a day.

Sampling of alopecia areata patients yielded lesional scalp punch biopsies as well as peripheral blood. A FACSAria was used to sort CD4+ and CD8+ T cells. These cells came from PBMCs. Reverse transcribed after extraction, RNA yielded cDNA as the sequencing template. Some clones are missing from TCRdb's copy, which holds only in-frame ones; the method was immunoSEQ multiplex PCR. The table has 200,000 to 250,000 clones, 67% seen once. Study-wide results and caveats: The study found higher clonality in lesional than normal scalp, especially in alopecia totalis/universalis.

This TCR derives from a human donor with alopecia areata. The sequencing used CD4+ T cells sorted from blood, collected at week 0.

CDR3 DNA: TGTGCCATCAGTGATCGGGTAACCTACAATGAGCAGTTCTTC. Protein product: CAISDRVTYNEQFF. The gene calls are TRBV10-3 and TRBJ2-1; D is unresolved. V dropped 3 bases and J dropped 2 bases, with 8 bases sitting between them. Germline CDR1 and CDR2: ENHRY and SYGVKD. The CDR3 sequence is 14 residues long.